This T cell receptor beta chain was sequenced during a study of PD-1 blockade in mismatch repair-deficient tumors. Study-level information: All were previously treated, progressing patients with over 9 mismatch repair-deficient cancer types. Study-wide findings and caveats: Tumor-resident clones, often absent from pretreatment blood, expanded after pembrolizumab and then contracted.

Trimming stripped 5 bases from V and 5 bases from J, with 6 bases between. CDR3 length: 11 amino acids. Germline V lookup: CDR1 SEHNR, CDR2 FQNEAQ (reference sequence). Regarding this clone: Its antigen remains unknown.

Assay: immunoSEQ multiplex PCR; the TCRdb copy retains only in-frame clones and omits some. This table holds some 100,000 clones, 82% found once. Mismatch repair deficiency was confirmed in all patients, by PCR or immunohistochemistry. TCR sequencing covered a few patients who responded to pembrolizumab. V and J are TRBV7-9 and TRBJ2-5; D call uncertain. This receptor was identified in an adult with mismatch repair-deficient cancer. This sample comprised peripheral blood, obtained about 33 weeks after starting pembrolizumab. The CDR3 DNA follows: TGTGCCAGCAGCCATGGGGAGACCCAGTACTTC. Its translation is CASSHGETQYF.